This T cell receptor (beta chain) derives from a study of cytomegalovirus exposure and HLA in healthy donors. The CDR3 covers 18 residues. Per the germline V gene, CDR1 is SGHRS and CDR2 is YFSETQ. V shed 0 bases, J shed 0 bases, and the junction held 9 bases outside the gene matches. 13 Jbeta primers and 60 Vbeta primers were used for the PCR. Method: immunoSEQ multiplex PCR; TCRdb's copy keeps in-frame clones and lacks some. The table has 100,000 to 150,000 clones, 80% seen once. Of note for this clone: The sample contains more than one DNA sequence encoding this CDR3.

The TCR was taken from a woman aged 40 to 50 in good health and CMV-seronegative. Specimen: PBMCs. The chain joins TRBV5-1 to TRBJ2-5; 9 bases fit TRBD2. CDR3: CASSLAGRLADYQETQYF. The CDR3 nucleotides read TGCGCCAGCAGCTTGGCCGGACGACTAGCGGATTACCAAGAGACCCAGTACTTC.